These 14 T cell receptor beta chains came from one sample sequenced in a study of shared clonotypes between healthy human individuals. Profiling relied on immunoSEQ multiplex PCR, and the TCRdb table lists in-frame clones only, not all of them. The data contain 980,000 or so clones, 70% to 85% of them singletons. Material for sequencing was memory CD4+ T cells sorted from blood. Subset given: CD45RA-negative fraction. The receptors derive from a man between 18 and 35 years old in good health.

This sequence joins TRBV7-9 and TRBJ1-5, with TRBD1 as a possible D gene (5 bases). CDR3 length: 13 amino acids. With 3 bases removed from V and 7 bases from J, the gap between germline ends came to 10 bases. CDR1 is SEHNR and CDR2 is FQNEAQ in the germline V gene (reference sequence). CDR3 nucleotides: TGTGCCAGCAGCTTTGGGGGGAGCCAGCCCCAGCATTTT. It codes for CASSFGGSQPQHF.

There are a few counts of this clone. The chain carries TRBV6-5 and TRBJ2-7; 7 nucleotides agree with TRBD2. Germline loops: CDR1 MNHEY, CDR2 SVGAGI. The CDR3 has 12 residues. The junction had 0 bases not matched to a gene; V was cut back by 4 bases and J by 3 bases. CDR3 residues: CASSWGGYEQYF. Here the CDR3 DNA reads TGTGCCAGCAGTTGGGGGGGCTACGAGCAGTACTTC.

The rearrangement uses TRBV7-9 and TRBJ2-5; TRBD1 agrees at 7 bases. The length of the CDR3 is 14 residues. Germline loops: CDR1 SEHNR, CDR2 FQNEAQ (reference sequence). Germline trimming cut 5 bases from V and 5 bases from J; bases unmatched to any gene: 8. CDR3 sequence: CASSQTGVGETQYF. The CDR3, as DNA: TGTGCCAGCAGCCAAACAGGGGTTGGCGAGACCCAGTACTTC.

This clone occurred once. The V and J genes are TRBV5-1 and TRBJ2-1, with D perhaps matching TRBD1 or TRBD2 (5 bases each). The germline V and J ends were trimmed by 10 bases and 5 bases, with 19 bases remaining between them. This CDR3 is built from 14 residues. Germline lookup yields CDR1 SGHRS and CDR2 YFSETQ. CDR3: CAQLWGILDNEQFF. The DNA for the CDR3 is TGCGCCCAGCTGTGGGGGATACTCGACAATGAGCAGTTCTTC.

The chain carries TRBV2 and TRBJ1-2; 7 positions agree with TRBD1. The V gene end was trimmed by 3 bases and the J gene end by 4 bases; junction bases not matched to a gene: 5. The CDR3 runs to 14 residues. Germline V gives CDR1 SNHLY, CDR2 FYNNEI. CDR3 protein: CASSDTGTVYGYTF. As DNA, the CDR3 is TGTGCCAGCAGTGACACCGGGACAGTCTATGGCTACACCTTC.

In DNA, the CDR3 is TGCGCCAGCAGCTTGGGAGGAACAGGGTGGTTAGATACGCAGTATTTT. It is translated as CASSLGGTGWLDTQYF. The rearrangement joins TRBV5-1 to TRBJ2-3; D is possibly TRBD1 (6 bases). The CDR3 runs to 16 residues. The ends were cut back, 0 bases at V and 5 bases at J, with 16 bases in the middle. Germline V lookup: CDR1 SGHRS, CDR2 YFSETQ.

This clone has only a few counts. V usage is TRBV5-1 and J usage is TRBJ2-1; D might be TRBD2 (6 bases). CDR3 length equals 15 residues. The V and J ends lost 1 base and 5 bases respectively, with 13 bases between them. Germline assignment: CDR1 SGHRS and CDR2 YFSETQ. Here the CDR3 reads CASSLRLARDNEQFF. In nucleotides, the CDR3 is TGCGCCAGCAGCTTGAGGCTAGCGAGAGACAATGAGCAGTTCTTC.

This chain connects TRBV6-1 to TRBJ1-3; D call uncertain. The germline V gene encodes CDR1 MNHNS and CDR2 SASEGT. The ends were cut back, 7 bases at V and 3 bases at J, with 16 bases in the middle. CDR3 length: 15 residues. CDR3 nucleotide sequence: TGTGCCAGCAACGATAATATGTTGTTTGGAAACACCATATATTTT. It translates to CASNDNMLFGNTIYF.

The chain has TRBV7-9 and TRBJ1-5, with TRBD1 as a possible D gene (5 bases). The CDR3 totals 13 residues. Germline CDR1 reads SEHNR; CDR2 reads FQNEAQ (reference sequence). V shed 3 bases and J shed 3 bases, with 6 bases lying between them. In nucleotides, the CDR3 is TGTGCCAGCAGCTTTGGGACCAATCAGCCCCAGCATTTT. Translation gives CASSFGTNQPQHF.

On this clone: Within the sample, other DNA sequences also encode this same CDR3. The chain combines TRBV7-2 with TRBJ1-5; D ambiguous. Trimming shortened V by 2 bases and J by 4 bases, and 6 bases separated the two germline ends. Germline lookup yields CDR1 SGHTA and CDR2 FQGNSA. The CDR3 length is 13 residues. CDR3 nucleotide sequence: TGTGCCAGCAGCTTACGAGGAAATCAGCCCCAGCATTTT. The encoded protein is CASSLRGNQPQHF.

The chain has TRBV6-1 and TRBJ1-5, with D perhaps TRBD1 (5 bases). V lost 5 bases, J lost 2 bases, and 13 bases lay in between. Germline loops: CDR1 MNHNS, CDR2 SASEGT. This CDR3 contains 15 residues. CDR3 coding DNA: TGTGCCAGCAGTATTGGGGGAAGTGGCAATCAGCCCCAGCATTTT. This translates into CASSIGGSGNQPQHF.

The chain joins TRBV23-1 to TRBJ2-7; possibly TRBD2 for D (6 bases). TRBV23-1 is recorded as an ORF, its role being uncertain. Trimming left V 4 bases short and J 9 bases short, with 19 bases between. This CDR3 region has 14 residues. CDR3 coding DNA: TGCGCCAGCAGTCCACGTGGGACTCCACGAGGGCAGTACTTC. Amino acid sequence: CASSPRGTPRGQYF.

This clone showed up just once. V gene TRBV5-1 combines with J gene TRBJ2-3; D is undetermined. The germline V gene has CDR1 SGHRS and CDR2 YFSETQ. Trimming stripped 6 bases from V and 2 bases from J, with 13 bases between. The CDR3 extends over 14 amino acids. The chain's CDR3 is CASKPHPNTDTQYF. The CDR3 bases are TGCGCCAGCAAACCCCATCCGAACACAGATACGCAGTATTTT.

In its sample, this clone was seen a few times. This sequence joins TRBV19 and TRBJ2-1; D gene unclear. CDR1 is LNHDA and CDR2 is SQIVND in the germline V gene (reference sequence). This CDR3 has 11 residues. V lost 1 base to trimming and J lost 8 bases, with 3 bases between them. CDR3 protein: CASSIAYEQFF. The CDR3 DNA reads as TGTGCCAGTAGTATAGCGTATGAGCAGTTCTTC. Complete variable domain (other parts from reference TRBV19 and TRBJ2-1): DGGITQSPKYLFRKEGQNVTLSCEQNLNHDAMYWYRQDPGQGLRLIYYSQIVNDFQKGDIAEGYSVSREKKESFPLTVTSAQKNPTAFYLCASSIAYEQFFGPGTRLTVL.